What follows are 22 T cell receptor beta chains derived from one specimen sequenced in a study of CD8+CD57+ T cells in acquired aplastic anemia. Individuals selected for sequencing had exhibited CD8+CD57+ cell expansion on flow cytometry. Genomic DNA, serving as template, underwent TCR beta VDJ and CDR3 profiling. MiXCR was run by TCRdb on the reads, yielding one entry per CDR3 protein. The sample has approximately 180,000 distinct CDR3 sequences, roughly 50% seen once. Specimen: sorted CD4+, CD8+, or CD8+CD57+ T cells (not recorded which) from PBMCs. Source of these receptors: a human donor with aplastic anemia.

In this sample, this clonotype turned up many times. The chain has TRBV12-3 or TRBV12-4 and TRBJ1-5; D may be TRBD1 (5 bases). V shed 1 base and J shed 7 bases, with 11 bases lying between them. The CDR3 length is 14 residues. The CDR3 DNA reads TGTGCCAGCAGTTTAGAGGGGCGGGCGCAGCCCCAGCATTTT. As protein: CASSLEGRAQPQHF.

This CDR3 reads CATSTTGTGDLEQYF. In DNA form, the CDR3 reads TGTGCCACCAGCACTACCGGGACAGGGGACCTCGAGCAGTACTTC. V usage is TRBV15 and J usage is TRBJ2-7, with 10 bases that match TRBD1. With V trimmed by 4 bases and J by 6 bases, 9 bases remained unmatched. The CDR3 covers 15 residues. Germline CDR1 is LNHNV and CDR2 is YYDKDF (reference sequence).

This clonotype was counted at least ten times. V and J are TRBV10-3 and TRBJ1-1; perhaps TRBD1 as D (6 bases). The CDR3 loop spans 14 amino acids. Germline CDR1 and CDR2: ENHRY and SYGVKD. With 3 bases removed from V and 5 bases from J, the gap between germline ends came to 13 bases. The CDR3 is CAISEGRGRTEAFF. The CDR3, as DNA: TGTGCCATCAGTGAAGGCAGGGGACGAACTGAAGCTTTCTTT.

This clonotype occurred many times. The rearrangement joins TRBV6-4 to TRBJ1-3; D gene ambiguous. Germline lookup yields CDR1 MRHNA and CDR2 SNTAGT. The CDR3 totals 15 residues. V was clipped by 6 bases and J by 1 base, with 13 bases between them. CDR3 amino acids: CASRLTASSGNTIYF. As DNA, the CDR3 is TGTGCCAGCAGATTAACAGCTTCTTCTGGAAACACCATATATTTT.

The rearrangement uses TRBV24-1 and TRBJ2-3; the match to TRBD1 covers 8 bases. J lost 5 bases, V lost 12 bases, and 9 bases had no gene match. The germline CDR1 and CDR2 sequences are KGHDR and SFDVKD. The CDR3 has 13 residues. The CDR3 here is CAPLARGRDTQYF. CDR3 in DNA: TGTGCCCCCTTGGCCAGGGGGCGAGATACGCAGTATTTT.

CDR3 sequence (DNA): TGTGCCAGCAGCTTAGGCTTCGGACAGGGGGTCGAGACCCAGTACTTC. Amino acids: CASSLGFGQGVETQYF. The chain employs TRBV7-6 and TRBJ2-5, with 10 bases lining up with TRBD1. With V trimmed by 1 base and J by 5 bases, 7 bases remained unmatched. Germline-derived CDR1 and CDR2 are SGHVS and FNYEAQ. CDR3 length: 16 residues. The full variable domain, its missing parts supplied by reference TRBV7-6 and TRBJ2-5, is GAGVSQSPRYKVTKRGQDVALRCDPISGHVSLYWYRQALGQGPEFLTYFNYEAQQDKSGLPNDRFSAERPEGSISTLTIQRTEQRDSAMYRCASSLGFGQGVETQYFGPGTRLLVL.

In its sample, this clonotype was seen many times. For the CDR3, the DNA is TGTGCCAGCAGGACAGGGTCAGGGAACTATGGCTACACCTTC. Translating gives CASRTGSGNYGYTF. The chain links TRBV6-2 or TRBV6-3 to TRBJ1-2; 7 positions agree with TRBD1. With V trimmed by 6 bases and J by 2 bases, 6 bases remained unmatched. The CDR3 covers 14 residues. Germline assignment: CDR1 MNHEY and CDR2 SVGEGT.

This clonotype was recorded at least ten times. One junction end does not reproduce the germline sequence, and a read error may be involved. The chain is built from TRBV7-7 and TRBJ1-6, with TRBD1 identical over 7 bases. The CDR3 runs to 17 residues. CDR1 SSHAT and CDR2 FNYEAQ come from the germline V gene (reference sequence). This CDR3 reads CASSLPKWDSNNSPLHF. The DNA of the CDR3 is TGTGCTAGCAGCTTACCGAAATGGGACAGCAATAATTCACCCCTCCACTTT.

This clonotype was observed many times. The chain links TRBV7-6 to TRBJ1-5, with D unresolved. V was pared by 0 bases and J by 5 bases, with 5 bases between. Germline CDR1 is SGHVS and CDR2 is FNYEAQ. This CDR3 has 13 amino acids. The CDR3 sequence: CASSLAGDQPQHF. CDR3 DNA sequence: TGTGCCAGCAGCTTAGCGGGTGATCAGCCCCAGCATTTT.

The V call is TRBV19, the J call TRBJ1-5; 8 bases align to TRBD1. Germline-derived CDR1 and CDR2 are LNHDA and SQIVND (reference sequence). CDR3 length: 15 residues. V lost 6 bases to trimming and J lost 2 bases; unmatched junction nucleotides: 6. The CDR3 DNA follows: TGTGCCAGTAGGATGGACAGGGTGGGCAATCAGCCCCAGCATTTT. This translates into CASRMDRVGNQPQHF.

This clonotype has more than one count but fewer than ten. This sequence joins TRBV18 and TRBJ2-2, with a weak D call TRBD2 (5 bases). V was shortened by 6 bases and J by 6 bases, with 11 bases between the two germline ends. CDR3 length equals 13 residues. The germline CDR1 and CDR2 sequences are KGHSH and LQKENI. The CDR3 reads CASSIKEAGELFF. The CDR3 DNA follows: TGTGCCAGCTCCATTAAGGAGGCCGGGGAGCTGTTTTTT.

This clonotype was counted between two and nine times. A read error may produce the germline difference seen at one junction end. V usage is TRBV6-1 and J usage is TRBJ1-2; 11 nucleotides match TRBD1. The CDR3 is 14 amino acids. Germline CDR1 and CDR2: MNHNS and SASEGT. The CDR3 DNA sequence: TGTGCCAGCAAAAGGGACAGGGGGAACTTTGGCTACACCTTC. Translating gives CASKRDRGNFGYTF.

The chain joins TRBV15 to TRBJ2-1; the D is unclear. Trimming stripped 3 bases from V and 10 bases from J, with 13 bases between. Per the germline V gene, CDR1 is LNHNV and CDR2 is YYDKDF (reference sequence). The CDR3 is made up of 13 amino acids. CDR3 loop: CATSSLLSREQFF. The CDR3 DNA sequence: TGTGCCACCAGCAGTCTACTTTCGAGGGAGCAGTTCTTC.

Comment on this clonotype: A much more abundant neighbour one base away suggests this may be a read error. CDR3 nucleotide sequence: TGCAGTGTCACTGACCGGATTTCTAGGGACACCATATATTTT. Translating it yields CSVTDRISRDTIYF. This chain connects TRBV20-1 to TRBJ1-3; D gene ambiguous. The CDR3 is 14 residues long. The germline V gene encodes CDR1 DFQATT and CDR2 SNEGSKA (reference sequence). The V end lost 7 bases, the J end lost 8 bases, and 21 bases lay between the germline ends.

The chain employs TRBV19 and TRBJ2-7; D ambiguous. Trimming removed 4 bases from V and 1 base from J, with 11 bases in between. Per the germline V gene, CDR1 is LNHDA and CDR2 is SQIVND (reference sequence). The CDR3 spans 14 residues. CDR3 bases: TGTGCCAGTAGTACTCAGGACGGATCCTACGAGCAGTACTTC. Encoded protein: CASSTQDGSYEQYF.

This clonotype was recorded at least ten times. The rearrangement joins TRBV7-8 to TRBJ2-3; 9 bases agree with TRBD2. The CDR3 consists of 15 residues. Germline V gene data show CDR1 as SGHVS and CDR2 as FQNEAQ. The junction had 11 bases not matched to a gene; V was cut back by 7 bases and J by 6 bases. For the CDR3, the DNA is TGTGCCAGCACCCAGGGGTGGCGGGGGGGCGATACGCAGTATTTT. This encodes CASTQGWRGGDTQYF.

This sequence joins TRBV18 and TRBJ1-2; 7 bases match TRBD1. With V trimmed by 0 bases and J by 0 bases, 4 bases remained unmatched. The CDR3 consists of 16 residues. The germline gives CDR1 KGHSH, CDR2 LQKENI. Written as DNA, the CDR3 is TGTGCCAGCTCACCACCGAACAGGGGAGCTAACTATGGCTACACCTTC. Residues: CASSPPNRGANYGYTF.

There are many counts of this clonotype. This sequence joins TRBV27 and TRBJ1-6, with D hard to call. With 5 bases removed from V and 9 bases from J, the gap between germline ends came to 11 bases. CDR1 is MNHEY, CDR2 SMNVEV, per germline (reference sequence). CDR3 length: 13 residues. The CDR3 coding sequence is TGTGCCAGCAGTACTCGGACCGTTTCACCCCTCCACTTT. This sequence encodes CASSTRTVSPLHF.

This chain connects TRBV3-1 to TRBJ2-1, with D possibly being TRBD2 (6 bases). Trimming removed 1 base at V and 9 bases at J, with 16 bases between. The germline V gene encodes CDR1 LGHDT and CDR2 YNNKEL (reference sequence). The CDR3 is 15 amino acids. The CDR3 DNA reads TGTGCCAGCAGCCAAGGCACGGGCCCCGGGGGTGAGCAGTTCTTC. This codes for CASSQGTGPGGEQFF.

This clonotype was recorded at least ten times. This chain connects TRBV7-6 to TRBJ2-7; D gene unclear. The CDR3 runs 14 residues. V lost 1 base, J lost 2 bases, and 9 bases lay in between. Germline CDR1 is SGHVS and CDR2 is FNYEAQ. CDR3 nucleotides: TGTGCCAGCAGCTTAGGGGCAGCGACCTACGAGCAGTACTTC. Protein: CASSLGAATYEQYF.

V usage is TRBV5-1 and J usage is TRBJ2-7, with TRBD2 as a possible D gene (6 bases). The V and J ends lost 3 bases and 2 bases respectively, with 12 bases between them. Per the germline V gene, CDR1 is SGHRS and CDR2 is YFSETQ. The CDR3 is made up of 14 amino acids. CDR3 region: CASSSGDKAYEQYF. The DNA of the CDR3 is TGCGCCAGCAGCTCGGGGGATAAGGCCTACGAGCAGTACTTC.

On this clonotype itself: At one of its ends the junction is not consistent with the germline gene, which may arise from a read error. This chain joins TRBV10-3 and TRBJ1-6; D is unclear. The CDR3 spans 13 residues. Germline CDR1 and CDR2: ENHRY and SYGVKD. This CDR3 is CASSYSPTTPLHF. The DNA for the CDR3 is TGTGCCAGCAGTTACTCGCCCACCACACCCCTCCACTTT.